This T cell receptor beta chain emerged from a study of T cells in Graves' hyperthyroidism and ophthalmopathy. The wider study: Upon initial diagnosis and before any treatment, peripheral blood was collected.

The source material, RNA transcripts, was used to amplify TCR beta CDR3 regions. The HTBI primer set drove a first-round RT-PCR of the TCR CDR3. TCRdb reprocessed the multiplex PCR reads via MiXCR and lists one record per CDR3 protein. The sample carries around 340,000 distinct CDR3 sequences, around 20% recorded once. The germline CDR1 and CDR2 sequences are DFQATT and SNEGSKA (reference sequence). The CDR3 is 17 residues long. V shed 5 bases, J shed 5 bases, and the junction held 13 bases outside the gene matches. General study results and limits: In blood, most of the thyroid clonotypes expanded above 0.001 were also present.

This clonotype was counted many times. Its antigen is undetermined. The receptor comes from a woman aged 45-60 years with Graves' hyperthyroidism. The chain combines TRBV20-1 with TRBJ2-5, with 14 bases matching TRBD2. Sequencing was performed on blood. The CDR3 DNA follows: TGCAGTGCTTCCAATCGTAGGGGGACTAGCGGGAGTGAGACCCAGTACTTC. Translated: CSASNRRGTSGSETQYF.